A selection of T cell receptor beta chains follows, all from one sample in a study of cytomegalovirus exposure and HLA in healthy donors. Data came from immunoSEQ multiplex PCR; TCRdb stores just in-frame clones and leaves some out. The sample lists around 120,000 clones, roughly three fifths occurring once. Sequencing used PBMCs. The receptor source for this set is a man aged 40-49 years in good health and CMV-seropositive. Each CDR3 is given without its conserved first and last residue. D genes are given only for firm matches. For some rows the clone size is stated as once, few or many, or as a class when expanded; others skip it.

cdr3_aa: SVRHPGQGNTEAF
v_call: TRBV29-1
clone_size: -
d_call: TRBD1

cdr3_aa: ASSYFQVDNYGYT
v_call: TRBV6-6
clone_size: -
d_call: -

cdr3_aa: ASRWTVANQPQH
v_call: TRBV28
clone_size: -
d_call: -

cdr3_aa: ASSLMTSTDTQY
v_call: TRBV2
clone_size: -
d_call: -

cdr3_aa: ASSRLPGQGPGANVLT
v_call: TRBV28
clone_size: -
d_call: TRBD1

cdr3_aa: ASSAGAGTGELF
v_call: TRBV6-1
clone_size: -
d_call: -

cdr3_aa: ASSETEKLF
v_call: TRBV7-9
clone_size: -
d_call: -

cdr3_aa: ASSLGLTQETQY
v_call: TRBV7-2
clone_size: -
d_call: -

cdr3_aa: ASSPPGTGNTGELF
v_call: TRBV7-9
clone_size: -
d_call: TRBD1

cdr3_aa: ASSEALGTATDTQY
v_call: TRBV6-1
clone_size: -
d_call: TRBD1

cdr3_aa: ASSYTSTNEKLF
v_call: TRBV6-5
clone_size: few
d_call: -

cdr3_aa: ASNPAAGVREKLF
v_call: TRBV6-1
clone_size: -
d_call: -

cdr3_aa: ASSTLYREILGTEQY
v_call: TRBV19
clone_size: -
d_call: -

cdr3_aa: ASSPKRTSGDETQY
v_call: TRBV5-4
clone_size: few
d_call: TRBD2

cdr3_aa: ASRETEDEQF
v_call: TRBV5-1
clone_size: -
d_call: -

cdr3_aa: SVEDRAIPGNTIY
v_call: TRBV29-1
clone_size: few
d_call: TRBD1

cdr3_aa: ASSYREGGGELF
v_call: TRBV7-3
clone_size: -
d_call: -

cdr3_aa: ASSLSGNTGELF
v_call: TRBV5-1
clone_size: -
d_call: -

cdr3_aa: ASSVSSAYEQF
v_call: TRBV7-9
clone_size: few
d_call: -

cdr3_aa: ASSLMSAGGTYNEQF
v_call: TRBV7-3
clone_size: -
d_call: TRBD2

cdr3_aa: ASGTSGGQNTGELF
v_call: TRBV2
clone_size: -
d_call: TRBD2

cdr3_aa: ASSLKGGRGEQY
v_call: TRBV7-9
clone_size: -
d_call: TRBD1

cdr3_aa: ASRPDLGGYEQY
v_call: TRBV2
clone_size: few
d_call: -

cdr3_aa: ASSLGGPKTQY
v_call: TRBV7-2
clone_size: few
d_call: -

cdr3_aa: ASSRRKEGRDGYT
v_call: TRBV7-9
clone_size: -
d_call: -

cdr3_aa: ASSQLLHVRGYT
v_call: TRBV4-1
clone_size: -
d_call: -

cdr3_aa: ASSPRLAVSSYNEQF
v_call: TRBV9
clone_size: -
d_call: TRBD2

cdr3_aa: ASSLDQGVLF
v_call: TRBV27
clone_size: -
d_call: TRBD1

cdr3_aa: ASSYNGGAETQY
v_call: TRBV6-5
clone_size: -
d_call: -

cdr3_aa: SVQSTGGETQY
v_call: TRBV29-1
clone_size: few
d_call: TRBD1

cdr3_aa: ASSVDRLETQY
v_call: TRBV2
clone_size: few
d_call: -

cdr3_aa: ASSRGRGGDTDTQY
v_call: TRBV5-8
clone_size: -
d_call: -

cdr3_aa: ASSPGQGNEQY
v_call: TRBV7-3
clone_size: few
d_call: TRBD1

cdr3_aa: ASSPGQTSSGNTIY
v_call: TRBV5-1
clone_size: -
d_call: -

cdr3_aa: ASSEGAGVSTEAF
v_call: TRBV6-1
clone_size: -
d_call: -

cdr3_aa: ASSPRQTYNEQF
v_call: TRBV18
clone_size: -
d_call: -

cdr3_aa: ASSIVATGANQPQH
v_call: TRBV19
clone_size: -
d_call: TRBD1

cdr3_aa: AGGGGYGSGANVLT
v_call: TRBV28
clone_size: -
d_call: -

cdr3_aa: ASSRSRDSYGYT
v_call: TRBV4-2
clone_size: -
d_call: TRBD1

cdr3_aa: ASSVADRFNTGELF
v_call: TRBV9
clone_size: -
d_call: -

cdr3_aa: ASSPSQGGYLYEQY
v_call: TRBV14
clone_size: -
d_call: -

cdr3_aa: ASSLSPGVFSYNEQF
v_call: TRBV28
clone_size: once
d_call: -

cdr3_aa: ASRPTGRSIADTQY
v_call: TRBV19
clone_size: -
d_call: TRBD2

cdr3_aa: ASSQDPGQGRSGSHEQY
v_call: TRBV4-1
clone_size: once
d_call: TRBD1

cdr3_aa: ASSLDLMRDRQY
v_call: TRBV7-7
clone_size: -
d_call: -

cdr3_aa: ASSLAGQGMNEQF
v_call: TRBV7-9
clone_size: -
d_call: TRBD1

cdr3_aa: ASSTGGTGELF
v_call: TRBV28
clone_size: -
d_call: TRBD1

cdr3_aa: ASSFGPQGEAGT
v_call: TRBV5-8
clone_size: many
d_call: -

cdr3_aa: ASSEGETQY
v_call: TRBV5-1
clone_size: -
d_call: -

cdr3_aa: ASSFAGASEPQH
v_call: TRBV7-9
clone_size: -
d_call: -

cdr3_aa: ARSGVPAAKEQF
v_call: TRBV21-1
clone_size: once
d_call: -

cdr3_aa: ASRPRVDNEQF
v_call: TRBV2
clone_size: -
d_call: -

cdr3_aa: AWSAGLAGGPLDEQF
v_call: TRBV30
clone_size: -
d_call: TRBD2

cdr3_aa: ASSSLGGGQETQY
v_call: TRBV5-4
clone_size: -
d_call: -

cdr3_aa: ASSPRTGVYGYT
v_call: TRBV4-1
clone_size: few
d_call: TRBD1

cdr3_aa: ASSLGPGVEQY
v_call: TRBV7-2
clone_size: -
d_call: -

cdr3_aa: ASSPIPSGGADNEQF
v_call: TRBV7-9
clone_size: -
d_call: TRBD2

cdr3_aa: ASSLWRGLNYGYT
v_call: TRBV18
clone_size: -
d_call: -

cdr3_aa: ASSGDREWDGYT
v_call: TRBV6-1
clone_size: -
d_call: TRBD1